A selection of T cell receptor beta chains follows, all from one sample in a study of blood T cell repertoires in COVID-19. Sequenced by immunoSEQ multiplex PCR; TCRdb stores in-frame clones only, minus some. The data show about 480,000 clones, with about 88% seen just once and over 0.7% held by the top ten. The sequencing input was peripheral blood. Every receptor here comes from a man aged 18-30 years with COVID-19, enrolled during active disease. Both conserved end residues are trimmed from each CDR3. A D gene is named only where the DNA matches it firmly.

.,TRBV7-9,ASSSGDIPFEPQH
TRBD2,TRBV30,AWSPGLGEQY
.,TRBV20-1,SASIRSGGLTDTQY
TRBD1,TRBV7-9,ASSLPPGQGSYEQY
.,TRBV7-2,ASSLGPQGTYEQY
TRBD1,TRBV5-4,ASSWDRSPLY
TRBD2,TRBV20-1,SAGGLAVRY
.,TRBV10-3,AIGAGETQY
TRBD2,TRBV11-3,ASSLWGTNTDTQY
TRBD2,TRBV5-1,ASSPGTSGIIDTQY
.,TRBV2,ASSGEGAGANVLT
TRBD2,TRBV2,ASRASGGWNEQF
.,TRBV2,ASRGGAGYYNEQF
.,TRBV28,ASRLLLYNEQF
TRBD1,TRBV14,ASSHRPTGPNTEAF
TRBD2,TRBV6-6,ATTGTSGGIDEQY
.,TRBV7-2,ASSLPAGGNSPLH
.,TRBV18,ASSTNGQGGEETQY
TRBD1,TRBV27,ASRPGTGGSNEQF
.,TRBV13,ASSPLRVGVTGELF
.,TRBV5-1,ASSWGQRETQY
TRBD2,TRBV7-2,ASSPREGGRFNEQF
TRBD2,TRBV19,ASRSSGRAVTGELF
TRBD2,TRBV5-4,ASSPAGGSDTQY
.,TRBV19,ASKPLPGQNTEAF
TRBD2,TRBV18,ASSPPGLGGTDTQY
.,TRBV11-2,ASSSSRGQPQH
TRBD1,TRBV4-1,ASSQGTGSRELF
.,TRBV6-5,ASNWEVNTEAF
TRBD2,TRBV6-5,ASSYWAGELF
TRBD1,TRBV11-3,ASSPRSGGQGDGYT
.,TRBV11-2,ASSLASGTSYNEQF
.,TRBV5-6,ASRYGYT
TRBD2,TRBV27,ASSSPSGRIEDTQY
.,TRBV5-1,ASSLVGPVNTGELF
.,TRBV24-1,ATSDLRRETQY
TRBD1,TRBV5-4,ASSSGGAERFYNSPLH
TRBD2,TRBV7-3,ASSSGRGTDTQY
.,TRBV7-3,ASSLLGSQETQY
.,TRBV19,ASRTLRANQPQH